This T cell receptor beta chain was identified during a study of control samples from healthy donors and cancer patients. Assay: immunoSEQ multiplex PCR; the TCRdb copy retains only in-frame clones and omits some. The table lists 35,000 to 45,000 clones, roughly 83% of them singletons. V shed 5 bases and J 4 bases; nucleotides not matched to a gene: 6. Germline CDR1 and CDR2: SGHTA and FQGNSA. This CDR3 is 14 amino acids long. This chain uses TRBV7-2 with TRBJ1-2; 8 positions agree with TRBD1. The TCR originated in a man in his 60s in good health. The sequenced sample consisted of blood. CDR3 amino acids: CASSPQGALYGYTF. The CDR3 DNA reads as TGTGCCAGCAGCCCGCAGGGGGCCCTCTATGGCTACACCTTC.